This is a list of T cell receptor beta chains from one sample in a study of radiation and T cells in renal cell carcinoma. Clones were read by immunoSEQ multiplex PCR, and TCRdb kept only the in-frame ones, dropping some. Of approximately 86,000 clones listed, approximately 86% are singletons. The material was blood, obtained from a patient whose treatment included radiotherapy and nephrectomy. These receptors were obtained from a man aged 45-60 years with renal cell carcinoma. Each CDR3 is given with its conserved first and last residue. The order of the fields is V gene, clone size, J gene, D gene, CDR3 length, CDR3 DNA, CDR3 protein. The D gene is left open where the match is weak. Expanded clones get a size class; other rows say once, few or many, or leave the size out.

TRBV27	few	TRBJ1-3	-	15	TGTGCCAGCAGTTTATCAGGGATACCTGGAAACACCATATATTTT	CASSLSGIPGNTIYF
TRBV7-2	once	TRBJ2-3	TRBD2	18	TGTGCCAGCAGCTTACGTCTAGCGGGGGGTCCGGGTGGAGATACGCAGTATTTT	CASSLRLAGGPGGDTQYF
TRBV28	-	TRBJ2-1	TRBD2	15	TGTGCCAGCAGTCCGTTTAGCGGGAACTACAATGAGCAGTTCTTC	CASSPFSGNYNEQFF
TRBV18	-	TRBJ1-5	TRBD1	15	TGTGCCAGCTCGGCGGACAGGGGAATGGTTCAGCCCCAGCATTTT	CASSADRGMVQPQHF
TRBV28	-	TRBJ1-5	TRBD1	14	TGTGCCAGCAGTTTAGCAGACAGGGGCCAGCCCCAGCATTTT	CASSLADRGQPQHF
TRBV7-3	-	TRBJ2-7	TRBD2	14	TGTGCCAGCAATTCAAGCGGGGGGAGCAACGAGCAGTACTTC	CASNSSGGSNEQYF
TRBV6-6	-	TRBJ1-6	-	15	TGTGCCAGCAGTAAACCGACAGTTTTGGATTCACCCCTCCACTTT	CASSKPTVLDSPLHF
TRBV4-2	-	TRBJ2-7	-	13	TGTGCCAGCAGCCGGGGGCAGAGGGACGAGCAGTACTTC	CASSRGQRDEQYF
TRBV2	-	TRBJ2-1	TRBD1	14	TGTGCCAGCAGTGACGAACAGGGGGCTTATGAGCAGTTCTTC	CASSDEQGAYEQFF
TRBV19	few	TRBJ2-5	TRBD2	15	TGTGCCAGTAGTATCTGGCTAGCGGGAGAAGAGACCCAGTACTTC	CASSIWLAGEETQYF
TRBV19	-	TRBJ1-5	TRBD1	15	TGTGCCAGTAGTATAGGGGGACAGAAAGGGCAGCCCCAGCATTTT	CASSIGGQKGQPQHF
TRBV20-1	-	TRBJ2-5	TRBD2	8	TGCAGTGCCGGGGGGCAGTACTTC	CSAGGQYF
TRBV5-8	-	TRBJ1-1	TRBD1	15	TGTGCCAGCAGCTTCCGGGACAGGGGGAACACTGAAGCTTTCTTT	CASSFRDRGNTEAFF
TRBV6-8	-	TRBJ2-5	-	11	TGTGCCAGCACCCTAAAAGAGACCCAGTACTTC	CASTLKETQYF
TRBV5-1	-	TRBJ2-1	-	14	TGCGCCAGCAGCCTCGGGTGGGTAGCCAATGAGCAGTTCTTC	CASSLGWVANEQFF
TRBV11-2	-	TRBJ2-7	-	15	TGTGCCAGCAGCTTAGGAGGGACGGTTACCTACGAGCAGTACTTC	CASSLGGTVTYEQYF
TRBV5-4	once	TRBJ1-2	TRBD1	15	TGTGCCAGCAGCGTGGGACAGGCTTATGACTATGGCTACACCTTC	CASSVGQAYDYGYTF
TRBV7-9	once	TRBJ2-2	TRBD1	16	TGTGCCAGCAGCACAAGACAGGGGATACTTCACCGGGAGCTGTTTTTT	CASSTRQGILHRELFF
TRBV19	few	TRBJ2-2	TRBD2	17	TGTGCCAGTAGAATTGGACTAGCGGGAGGTCGGGCCGGGGAGCTGTTTTTT	CASRIGLAGGRAGELFF
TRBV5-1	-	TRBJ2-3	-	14	TGCGCCAGCAGCTTGGCTGGTGGGGGCGATACGCAGTATTTT	CASSLAGGGDTQYF
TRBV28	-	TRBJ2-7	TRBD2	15	TGTGCCAGCAGTTTCGGGGCTAGCGGCTCCTACGAGCAGTACTTC	CASSFGASGSYEQYF
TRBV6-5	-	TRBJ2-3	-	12	TGTGCCAGCAGACAACAGGGTGATACGCAGTATTTT	CASRQQGDTQYF
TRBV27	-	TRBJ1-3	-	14	TGTGCCAGCAGTTCCCTGAGCTCTGGAAACACCATATATTTT	CASSSLSSGNTIYF
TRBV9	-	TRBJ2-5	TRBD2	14	TGTGCCAGGAGGTCCCTAGCGGGGGAAGAGACCCAGTACTTC	CARRSLAGEETQYF
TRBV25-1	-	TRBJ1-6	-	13	TGTGCCAGCAGTCCATCGACAAATTCACCCCTCCACTTT	CASSPSTNSPLHF
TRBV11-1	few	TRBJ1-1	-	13	TGTGCCAGCAGCCCGACAGTCAACACTGAAGCTTTCTTT	CASSPTVNTEAFF
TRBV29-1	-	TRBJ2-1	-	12	TGCAGCGTCGGGCCCTCCTACAATGAGCAGTTCTTC	CSVGPSYNEQFF
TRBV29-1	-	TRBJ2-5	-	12	TGCAGCGTTGGTCAGGTACTTGAGACCCAGTACTTC	CSVGQVLETQYF
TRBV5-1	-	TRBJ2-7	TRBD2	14	TGCGCCAGCAGTCAGGGACTAGCATCAGGCGAGCAGTACTTC	CASSQGLASGEQYF
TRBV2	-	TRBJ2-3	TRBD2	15	TGTGCCAGCAGTGTTCAAGGACTAGCCCCAGATACGCAGTATTTT	CASSVQGLAPDTQYF
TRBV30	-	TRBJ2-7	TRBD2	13	TGTGCCTGGATTAGCGGGAACTCCTACGAGCAGTACTTC	CAWISGNSYEQYF
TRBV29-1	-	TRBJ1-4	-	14	TGCAGCGTTCCATTTTATGGGCCTAATGAAAAACTGTTTTTT	CSVPFYGPNEKLFF
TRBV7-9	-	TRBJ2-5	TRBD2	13	TGTGCCAGCAGCTTAACGGGGGGAGAGACCCAGTACTTC	CASSLTGGETQYF
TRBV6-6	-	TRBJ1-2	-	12	TGTGCCAGCAGTCGACAGAGCTATGGCTACACCTTC	CASSRQSYGYTF
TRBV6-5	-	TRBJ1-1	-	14	TGTGCCAGCACCCATTTAGAGGGGGACACTGAAGCTTTCTTT	CASTHLEGDTEAFF
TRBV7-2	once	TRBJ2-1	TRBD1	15	TGTGCCAGCAACATGGGGAGACAGGGCAACAATGAGCAGTTCTTC	CASNMGRQGNNEQFF
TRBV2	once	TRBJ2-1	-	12	TGTGCCAGCAGTGTAGTGGGGCATGAGCAGTTCTTC	CASSVVGHEQFF
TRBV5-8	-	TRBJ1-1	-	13	TGTGCCAGCAGCTTGGAACGGAACACTGAAGCTTTCTTT	CASSLERNTEAFF
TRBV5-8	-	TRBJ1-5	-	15	TGTGCCAGCAACTCCGGACAGTCGGCAAATCAGCCCCAGCATTTT	CASNSGQSANQPQHF
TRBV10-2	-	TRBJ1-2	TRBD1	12	TGCGCCAGCAGTGGGGACAGCTATGGCTACACCTTC	CASSGDSYGYTF
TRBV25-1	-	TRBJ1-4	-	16	TGTGCCAGCAGTGAGGGGACCAAGCCTCGTCATGAAAAACTGTTTTTT	CASSEGTKPRHEKLFF
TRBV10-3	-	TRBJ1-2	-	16	TGTGCCATCACCCGAAATCCCACACCGGACGGACGAAGCTACACCTTC	CAITRNPTPDGRSYTF
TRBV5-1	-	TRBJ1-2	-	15	TGCGCCAGCAGCCCGACCCCTACGGAAGGCGATGGCTACACCTTC	CASSPTPTEGDGYTF